This TCR beta chain was documented in a study of T cell repertoires in cytomegalovirus infection. Study overall: Public TCR beta signatures provided an indication of both CMV infection and a matching HLA type.

The CDR3 extends over 14 amino acids. Trimming took 2 bases from V and 7 from J, leaving 11 bases between them. CDR1 SGHVS and CDR2 FNYEAQ come from the germline V gene. In TCRdb, the reads were re-called with MiXCR into one record per CDR3 protein. The sample holds 200,000 to 250,000 distinct CDR3 sequences, about 23% seen once. This clonotype has a count of ten or more. Sequenced: CD8+ T cells from PBMCs. This chain links TRBV7-6 with TRBJ2-2; D possibly uses TRBD1 or TRBD2 (6 bases each). The TCR comes from a human donor in good health (CMV status not recorded). Some clones in this sample may be carry-over from other donors' samples. The CDR3 protein is CASSLRGAYGELFF. CDR3 nucleotide sequence: TGTGCCAGCAGCTTAAGGGGGGCGTACGGGGAGCTGTTTTTT.